The rows below give T cell receptor beta chains drawn from one sample of a study of cytomegalovirus exposure and HLA in healthy donors. The table came from immunoSEQ multiplex PCR; TCRdb's copy has only in-frame clones and leaves some out. This sample yields 120,000 to 150,000 clones, of which 76% are seen a single time; 1.5% to 2% belongs to the top ten. Material for sequencing was PBMCs. The origin of the receptors is a middle-aged woman in good health and CMV-seronegative. Both conserved end residues are part of each CDR3. The order of the fields is V gene, D gene, clone size, J gene, CDR3 protein, CDR3 DNA. D genes are given only for firm matches. Expanded clones get a size class; other rows say once, few or many, or leave the size out.

>TRBV28|-|-|TRBJ2-1
CASSFTRTEQFF
TGTGCCAGCAGTTTTACTAGGACTGAGCAGTTCTTC
>TRBV11-1|-|once|TRBJ2-7
CASSLGQDYEQYF
TGTGCCAGCAGCTTAGGACAGGACTACGAGCAGTACTTC
>TRBV6-5|-|-|TRBJ2-7
CASSYGSTGGDYEQYF
TGTGCCAGCAGTTACGGTTCAACAGGGGGGGACTACGAGCAGTACTTC
>TRBV30|TRBD1|few|TRBJ1-6
CAWDRGTSSPLHF
TGTGCCTGGGACAGGGGAACTAGTTCACCCCTCCACTTT
>TRBV10-2|TRBD2|once|TRBJ2-7
CASKTSGGNEQYF
TGCGCCAGCAAGACTAGCGGGGGTAACGAGCAGTACTTC
>TRBV7-9|TRBD1|-|TRBJ2-7
CASSLWDRDGEQYF
TGTGCCAGCAGCTTATGGGACAGGGACGGCGAGCAGTACTTC
>TRBV27|TRBD1|-|TRBJ1-1
CASSRRTGDTEAFF
TGTGCCAGCAGCCGAAGAACAGGGGACACTGAAGCTTTCTTT
>TRBV19|-|-|TRBJ2-7
CASSTTSPASYEQYF
TGTGCCAGTAGTACCACTAGCCCGGCTTCCTACGAGCAGTACTTC
>TRBV19|TRBD2|-|TRBJ2-1
CASRSRTSGRINEQFF
TGTGCCAGTAGAAGCAGGACTAGCGGGAGAATCAATGAGCAGTTCTTC
>TRBV30|-|-|TRBJ1-2
CAWNAAVNYGYTF
TGTGCCTGGAACGCGGCGGTTAACTATGGCTACACCTTC
>TRBV18|TRBD2|once|TRBJ2-3
CASSPTSGATDTQYF
TGTGCCAGCTCGCCGACTAGCGGGGCCACAGATACGCAGTATTTT
>TRBV5-4|TRBD1|-|TRBJ1-1
CASSLDRGRTEAFF
TGTGCCAGCAGCTTAGACAGGGGTCGGACTGAAGCTTTCTTT
>TRBV30|TRBD2|-|TRBJ2-5
CAWSHNRGGGVQETQYF
TGTGCCTGGAGCCACAACCGGGGCGGGGGGGTCCAAGAGACCCAGTACTTC
>TRBV5-4|-|few|TRBJ2-1
CASSSDTNEQFF
TGTGCCAGCAGCTCCGACACTAATGAGCAGTTCTTC
>TRBV7-9|-|-|TRBJ2-5
CASSLEGVGTQYF
TGTGCCAGCAGCTTGGAAGGGGTAGGGACCCAGTACTTC
>TRBV4-1|-|-|TRBJ1-5
CASSQDGRGIGNQPQHF
TGCGCCAGCAGCCAAGATGGACGCGGGATTGGCAATCAGCCCCAGCATTTT
>TRBV27|-|-|TRBJ2-6
CASSLRGDSGANVLTF
TGTGCCAGCAGTTTACGAGGAGACTCTGGGGCCAACGTCCTGACTTTC
>TRBV28|TRBD1|-|TRBJ1-2
CASSFVGQGTAGGYGYTF
TGTGCCAGCAGTTTCGTGGGACAGGGGACGGCGGGCGGCTATGGCTACACCTTC
>TRBV10-1|TRBD1|-|TRBJ2-2
CASSEFASRDRDGNTGELFF
TGCGCCAGCAGTGAGTTTGCGTCCCGGGACAGGGATGGGAACACCGGGGAGCTGTTTTTT
>TRBV7-9|-|few|TRBJ2-7
CASSLTENYEQYF
TGTGCCAGCAGCTTAACAGAAAACTACGAGCAGTACTTC
>TRBV2|-|-|TRBJ1-2
CASSRELFYGYTF
TGTGCCAGCAGCAGGGAACTGTTCTATGGCTACACCTTC
>TRBV15|-|-|TRBJ1-1
CATSRDREGQRVGAFF
TGTGCCACCAGCAGAGATCGAGAGGGCCAGAGGGTTGGAGCTTTCTTT
>TRBV5-4|TRBD2|few|TRBJ2-7
CASSPGLAATYEQYF
TGTGCCAGCAGCCCGGGACTAGCGGCAACCTACGAGCAGTACTTC
>TRBV6-6|-|-|TRBJ1-1
CASSLQGNTEAFF
TGTGCCAGCAGTTTACAGGGGAACACTGAAGCTTTCTTT
>TRBV28|TRBD2|-|TRBJ2-3
CASSLGLAGGAPSTDTQYF
TGTGCCAGCAGTTTGGGTCTAGCGGGAGGGGCTCCGAGCACAGATACGCAGTATTTT
>TRBV2|TRBD1|-|TRBJ2-7
CASSAGQGSYEQYF
TGTGCCAGCAGTGCCGGACAGGGCTCCTACGAGCAGTACTTC
>TRBV6-4|TRBD2|-|TRBJ2-3
CASSDSAGGSTDTQYF
TGTGCCAGCAGTGACTCAGCGGGGGGGTCCACAGATACGCAGTATTTT
>TRBV11-3|-|-|TRBJ2-1
CASSLDPSSDNEQFF
TGTGCCAGCAGCTTAGATCCGAGCAGCGACAATGAGCAGTTCTTC
>TRBV4-1|-|-|TRBJ1-5
CASSTPRQAPQHF
TGCGCCAGCAGCACCCCCCGTCAAGCGCCCCAGCATTTT
>TRBV2|TRBD2|-|TRBJ2-1
CASSGGLVEFF
TGTGCCAGCAGTGGGGGACTAGTAGAGTTCTTC
>TRBV21-1|-|-|TRBJ2-4
CASSSGTSATRGRFKNIQYF
TGTGCCAGCAGCAGCGGGACTAGCGCGACCCGGGGGAGGTTCAAAAACATTCAGTACTTC
>TRBV19|-|-|TRBJ1-3
CATLPTHSGNTIYF
TGTGCCACCCTCCCAACTCATTCTGGAAACACCATATATTTT
>TRBV2|-|-|TRBJ1-1
CASSPQASRAEAFF
TGTGCCAGCAGCCCTCAGGCTTCGAGGGCTGAAGCTTTCTTT
>TRBV5-4|-|-|TRBJ2-3
CASSFWGHTQYF
TGTGCCAGCAGCTTTTGGGGGCACACGCAGTATTTT
>TRBV2|TRBD1|-|TRBJ1-3
CASSDTGASGNTIYF
TGTGCCAGCAGTGACACAGGGGCTTCTGGAAACACCATATATTTT
>TRBV28|TRBD1|-|TRBJ1-1
CASRRQGVTEAFF
TGTGCCAGCAGGCGACAGGGGGTGACTGAAGCTTTCTTT
>TRBV28|-|-|TRBJ1-6
CASSLGSPLHF
TGTGCCAGCAGCCTCGGGTCACCCCTCCACTTT
>TRBV11-3|TRBD2|-|TRBJ2-1
CASSPAGTINNEQFF
TGTGCCAGCAGCCCAGCGGGAACCATCAACAATGAGCAGTTCTTC
>TRBV14|-|-|TRBJ1-1
CASSHFSGRNTEAFF
TGTGCCAGCAGCCATTTTTCGGGGAGGAACACTGAAGCTTTCTTT
>TRBV27|-|-|TRBJ1-2
CASSLRGREANYGYTF
TGTGCCAGCAGTTTACGAGGCAGGGAAGCTAACTATGGCTACACCTTC
>TRBV5-1|-|-|TRBJ1-5
CASRVRADGNQPQHF
TGCGCCAGCAGAGTCAGGGCAGACGGCAATCAGCCCCAGCATTTT
>TRBV11-2|TRBD2|once|TRBJ2-5
CASSLLAGGGETQYF
TGTGCCAGCAGCTTATTGGCGGGAGGAGGGGAGACCCAGTACTTC
>TRBV5-5|TRBD1|-|TRBJ1-5
CASSLWTGLDQPQHF
TGTGCCAGCAGCTTATGGACAGGGCTGGATCAGCCCCAGCATTTT
>TRBV4-1|TRBD2|-|TRBJ2-3
CASSQDKGTSGATDTQYF
TGCGCCAGCAGCCAAGATAAGGGGACTAGCGGGGCCACAGATACGCAGTATTTT
>TRBV6-5|-|-|TRBJ1-3
CASSYSRRALGNTIYF
TGTGCCAGCAGTTACTCGCGGAGGGCCTTAGGAAACACCATATATTTT
>TRBV5-1|-|-|TRBJ1-4
CASSLAGATNEKLFF
TGCGCCAGCAGCTTGGCAGGGGCAACTAATGAAAAACTGTTTTTT
>TRBV5-1|-|once|TRBJ1-5
CASSLSGGGNQPQHF
TGCGCCAGCAGCCTCTCGGGGGGTGGGAATCAGCCCCAGCATTTT
>TRBV10-3|TRBD2|-|TRBJ2-1
CAISEGTSGSNEQFF
TGTGCCATCAGTGAGGGGACTAGCGGGAGCAATGAGCAGTTCTTC
>TRBV19|TRBD1|many|TRBJ1-5
CASSIRTGGYSNQPQHF
TGTGCCAGTAGTATACGAACAGGGGGATATAGCAATCAGCCCCAGCATTTT
>TRBV5-1|TRBD2|-|TRBJ2-2
CASSSLAGGNGELFF
TGCGCCAGCAGCTCATTAGCGGGAGGAAACGGGGAGCTGTTTTTT
>TRBV30|TRBD1|-|TRBJ2-4
CAWSLGQDFDKNIQYF
TGTGCCTGGAGTTTGGGACAGGATTTTGACAAAAACATTCAGTACTTC
>TRBV7-9|TRBD1|-|TRBJ2-2
CASSLGQGMENAGELFF
TGTGCCAGCAGCCTCGGACAGGGGATGGAGAACGCCGGGGAGCTGTTTTTT
>TRBV5-4|-|-|TRBJ1-2
CASSQDRLYGYTF
TGTGCCAGCAGCCAAGACAGGCTCTATGGCTACACCTTC
>TRBV5-1|-|-|TRBJ2-5
CASSLATGNVVQETQYF
TGCGCCAGCAGCTTGGCCACAGGGAATGTGGTCCAAGAGACCCAGTACTTC
>TRBV5-1|-|few|TRBJ1-1
CASSYRVFDTEAFF
TGCGCCAGCAGCTACAGGGTGTTCGACACTGAAGCTTTCTTT
>TRBV10-3|-|few|TRBJ2-7
CAIWEGGRGGSYEQYF
TGTGCCATCTGGGAAGGTGGGCGGGGAGGCTCCTACGAGCAGTACTTC
>TRBV6-4|TRBD2|few|TRBJ2-3
CASSDSEREPQYF
TGTGCCAGCAGTGACTCCGAGCGGGAGCCGCAGTATTTT
>TRBV5-1|-|-|TRBJ1-3
CASSPGGDPNTIYF
TGCGCCAGCAGCCCGGGAGGTGACCCAAACACCATATATTTT
>TRBV19|-|-|TRBJ2-2
CASHAGLHTGELFF
TGTGCCAGCCATGCGGGACTTCACACCGGGGAGCTGTTTTTT